The T cell receptor (beta chain) described here comes from a study of blood T cell repertoires in COVID-19. Study-wide background: PBMCs, B-cell-depleted T cells, or T cells provided the cDNA or gDNA that made up the material.

Repertoires were generated with immunoSEQ multiplex PCR, while TCRdb's copy carries only in-frame clones and drops some. Among hundreds of thousands of clones, 89% were seen once, and the ten largest hold approximately 8.8%. In its sample, this clone was seen a few times. Recruits, aged roughly 18 to 89 years, lived in around 24 US areas. Participants reported their clinical history, and cohort assignment relied on those reports. Recovered status in Cohort 3 required two negative PCRs, clearance, or symptom resolution. This receptor was obtained from a woman between 40 and 50 years old who had recovered from COVID-19. The source material was PBMCs or T cells enriched from blood (not recorded which).

The CDR3 DNA reads as TGTGCTAGTGGTTTGCCGACAGAAGCCTCAGACAGCCTAAGTGTCGGCTACACCTTC. It specifies CASGLPTEASDSLSVGYTF. The chain couples TRBV12-5 to TRBJ1-2, with a possible D match to TRBD1 (5 bases). CDR1 is LGHNT, CDR2 FRNRAP, per germline. Trimming removed 2 bases at V and 8 bases at J, with 30 bases between. The CDR3 runs 19 residues.